This T cell receptor (beta chain) was observed in a study of T cells after posttransplantation cyclophosphamide. Overall study findings and caveats: Blood and skin or GI T cell repertoires showed limited TRB overlap.

Sequencing used immunoSEQ multiplex PCR; TCRdb keeps in-frame clones, though not all of them. This sample carries about 39,000 clones, none of them present only once. This clone was seen at least ten times. Its antigen is unidentified. Germline V CDR1 and CDR2: MNHEY, SVGAGI. Between the trimmed V and J ends, which lost 5 bases and 4 bases, there was a span of 9 bases. The CDR3 runs 14 residues. This clonotype was obtained from a woman aged 50 to 60 in good health and a related stem cell transplant donor. The source material was PBMCs. This chain connects TRBV6-5 to TRBJ2-6; possible D gene TRBD1, 6 bases. The CDR3 region has the DNA TGTGCCAGCAGTACAGGGCTCGGGGCCAACGTCCTGACTTTC. Protein sequence: CASSTGLGANVLTF.